What follows describes a single T cell receptor (beta chain). This clonotype was detected a few times. Its antigen is not yet known. No qualities accompany the bases; no much larger clone lies one base away. Taken with the paper, the label for time point translates to: late sampling 161 to 241 days after vaccination in a few convalescent patients. The positive SARS-CoV-2 PCR tests of the convalescent patients were dated from March to December 2020, before the Alpha, Beta and Delta variants emerged in the United States. Ficoll-Paque Plus gradient centrifugation was used to isolate PBMCs from whole blood, and the isolated PBMCs were then either used fresh or cryopreserved at -140C. The data were taken from a study of vaccination and CD4 T cells after COVID-19 (dated by TCRdb to between 2021 and 2024). Turning to the overall study: SARS-CoV-2 positivity had been established in the convalescent patients by nasal swab PCR, and mild disease was recorded in about 9 of these patients and severe disease in one. For three convalescent patients, samples were collected at an early post-vaccination timepoint (day 14) as well as at a late post-vaccination timepoint (days 161 to 241). Post-COVID blood samples were collected from convalescent patients a median of around 100 days after diagnosis, with a range of roughly 30 to 161 days. Participants received two doses of either the Pfizer-BioNTech BNT162b2 vaccine (n=8) or the Moderna mRNA-1273 vaccine (n=2). Six males and four females were included in the convalescent cohort, with two Hispanic individuals, seven Caucasians, two Asians and one multiracial person represented. Post-vaccine blood samples were collected a median of about 72 days after the second vaccine dose, ranging from roughly 12 to 250 days. In around 10 COVID-19 convalescent patients and a few infection-naive healthy vaccine recipients, researchers compared the spike-specific CD4+ TCR repertoire from before mRNA vaccination with the repertoire from after. General findings and caveats noted by the study authors: Of the vaccine-specific clones in convalescent patients, 304 of 307, or nearly all, reacted only to SARS-CoV-2 spike and did not cross-react with common cold coronaviruses. Among convalescent patients, a median about 86% of the SARS-CoV-2-reactive clones seen after vaccination appeared only after vaccination, which suggests priming specific to the vaccine. Although the median number of SARS-CoV-2-reactive clonotypes went up from roughly 23 after infection to more than 30 after vaccination, the increase was not significant. Relatively few convalescent patients were included in the study, and early timepoints after natural infection were not analyzed.

The library relied on PCR. For sequencing, an Illumina iSeq 100 was employed. In the authors' own workflow: Non-productive sequences were filtered out, and CDR3s that did not start with C, did not end with F or W, or were shorter than 7 amino acids were discarded. Levenshtein distances (stringdist) and unrooted phylogenetic trees (ape) in R version 3.6.1 were used to assess CDR3 homology. Through fastp at Q25 and MiXCR, TCRdb rebuilt clones from the public reads, retaining in-frame beta chains. Rows matching on CDR3 protein sequence are summarized as one entry with the most common DNA and genes. The V and J calls and clone size are TCRdb's, not the authors'. The sample records some 27,000 distinct CDR3 sequences, under 65% of which are singletons. The ten largest clones represent less than 6.5% of the sample. From V the trimming removes 3 bases and from J it removes 5 bases, while the gene matches leave 15 bases of the junction unaccounted for. The germline V gene (reference sequence) yields DFQATT for CDR1 and SNEGSKA for CDR2. From the cysteine through the phenylalanine, the CDR3 covers 16 amino acids. The CDR3 DNA has 48 bases and is translated from base 1.

Sample: CD4+ T cells from blood, taken about 7 months after SARS-CoV-2 vaccination. The rearranged segments are TRBV20-1 and TRBJ2-5; 7 bases in the middle match TRBD1. The receptor comes from a human donor who had recovered from COVID-19. CDR3 region: CSARAVLQGTPETQYF. The DNA is TGCAGTGCTAGGGCTGTATTACAGGGGACCCCCGAGACCCAGTACTTC.